This TCR beta chain was sequenced during a study of somatic mutations in cytotoxic T cells in rheumatoid arthritis. Background on the study: Several of the V beta antibody-stained T-cell populations were flow-sorted at nearly 100% purity; V beta1+ cells were among them and were sequenced for TCRB.

Profiling relied on immunoSEQ multiplex PCR, and the TCRdb table lists in-frame clones only, not all of them. Counted here are 15,000 to 20,000 clones, 70% to 75% occurring once; the ten biggest clones make up about 20%. This clone has only one observation. The study pulled out CD4+ and CD8+ cells with positive magnetic bead selection and then checked their purity by flow cytometry. The TCR was taken from a woman aged 60-75 years in good health. Sequencing input: CD8+ T cells sorted from blood.

CDR3 coding DNA: TGTGCCAGCAGCGTAGGGGGGGCGGTCACAGATACGCAGTATTTT. It yields the protein CASSVGGAVTDTQYF. The chain couples TRBV9 to TRBJ2-3, with D perhaps TRBD1 or TRBD2 (6 bases each). Germline CDR1 and CDR2: SGDLS and YYNGEE. The ends were cut back, 0 bases at V and 2 bases at J, with 10 bases in the middle. The CDR3 is 15 amino acids. Supplemented by reference TRBV9 and TRBJ2-3, the full variable domain reads DSGVTQTPKHLITATGQRVTLRCSPRSGDLSVYWYQQSLDQGLQFLIQYYNGEERAKGNILERFSAQQFPDLHSELNLSSLELGDSALYFCASSVGGAVTDTQYFGPGTRLTVL.